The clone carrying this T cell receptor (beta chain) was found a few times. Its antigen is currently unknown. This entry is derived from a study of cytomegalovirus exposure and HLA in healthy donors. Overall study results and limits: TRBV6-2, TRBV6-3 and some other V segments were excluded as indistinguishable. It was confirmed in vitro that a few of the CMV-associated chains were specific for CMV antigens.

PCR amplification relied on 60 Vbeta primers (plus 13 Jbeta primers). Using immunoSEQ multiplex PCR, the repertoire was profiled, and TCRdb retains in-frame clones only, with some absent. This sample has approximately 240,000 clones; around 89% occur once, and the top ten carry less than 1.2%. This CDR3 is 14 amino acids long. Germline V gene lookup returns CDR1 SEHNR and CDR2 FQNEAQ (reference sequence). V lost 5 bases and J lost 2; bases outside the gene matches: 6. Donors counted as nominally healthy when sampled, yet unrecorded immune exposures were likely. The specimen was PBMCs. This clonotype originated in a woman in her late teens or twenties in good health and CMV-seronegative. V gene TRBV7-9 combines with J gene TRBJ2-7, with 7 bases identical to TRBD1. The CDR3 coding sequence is TGTGCCAGCAGCCCAAGGGACAGAACCTACGAGCAGTACTTC. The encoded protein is CASSPRDRTYEQYF.